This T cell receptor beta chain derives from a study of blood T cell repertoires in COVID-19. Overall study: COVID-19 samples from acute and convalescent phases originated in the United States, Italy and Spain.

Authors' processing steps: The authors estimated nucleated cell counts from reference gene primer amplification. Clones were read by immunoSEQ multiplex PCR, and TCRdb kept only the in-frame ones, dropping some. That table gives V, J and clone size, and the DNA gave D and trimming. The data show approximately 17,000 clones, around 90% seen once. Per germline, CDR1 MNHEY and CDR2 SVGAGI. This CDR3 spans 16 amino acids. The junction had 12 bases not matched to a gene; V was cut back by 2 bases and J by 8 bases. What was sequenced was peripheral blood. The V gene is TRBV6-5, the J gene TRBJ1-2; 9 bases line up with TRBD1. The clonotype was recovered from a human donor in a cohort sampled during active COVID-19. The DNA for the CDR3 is TGTGCCAGCAGTTACACGACAGGGGGTGAACGGGGAGGCTACACCTTC. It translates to CASSYTTGGERGGYTF.